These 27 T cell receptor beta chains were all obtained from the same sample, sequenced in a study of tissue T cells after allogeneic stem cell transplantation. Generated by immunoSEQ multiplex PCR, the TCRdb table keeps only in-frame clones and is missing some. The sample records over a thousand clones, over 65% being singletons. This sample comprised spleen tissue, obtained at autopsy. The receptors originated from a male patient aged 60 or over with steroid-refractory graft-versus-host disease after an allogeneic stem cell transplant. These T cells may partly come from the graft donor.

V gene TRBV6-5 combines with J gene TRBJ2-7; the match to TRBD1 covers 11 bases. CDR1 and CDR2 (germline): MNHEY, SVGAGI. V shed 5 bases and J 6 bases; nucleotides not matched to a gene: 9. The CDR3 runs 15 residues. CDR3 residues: CASSSPGQGVLEQYF. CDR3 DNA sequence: TGTGCCAGCAGTAGTCCGGGACAGGGGGTTCTCGAGCAGTACTTC.

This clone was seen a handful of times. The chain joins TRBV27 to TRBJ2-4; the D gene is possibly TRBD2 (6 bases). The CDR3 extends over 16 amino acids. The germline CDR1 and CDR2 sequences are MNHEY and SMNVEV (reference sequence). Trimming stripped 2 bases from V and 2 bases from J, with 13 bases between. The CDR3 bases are TGTGCCAGCAGTTTAATTCCTGGGGGGACCAAAAACATTCAGTACTTC. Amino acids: CASSLIPGGTKNIQYF.

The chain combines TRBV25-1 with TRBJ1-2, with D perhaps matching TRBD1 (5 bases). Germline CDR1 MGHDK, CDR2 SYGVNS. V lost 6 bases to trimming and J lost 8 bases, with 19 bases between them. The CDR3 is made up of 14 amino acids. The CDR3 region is CASRRHPGRVGYTF. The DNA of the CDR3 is TGTGCCAGCAGGCGACATCCGGGGCGAGTAGGCTACACCTTC.

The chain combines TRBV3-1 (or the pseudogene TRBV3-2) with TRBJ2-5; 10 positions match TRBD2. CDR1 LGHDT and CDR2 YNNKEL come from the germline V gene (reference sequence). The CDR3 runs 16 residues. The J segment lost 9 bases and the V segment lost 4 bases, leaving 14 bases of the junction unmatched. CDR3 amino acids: CASSPRGSGGPIAQYF. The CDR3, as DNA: TGTGCCAGCAGCCCGCGTGGTAGCGGGGGGCCTATCGCCCAGTACTTC.

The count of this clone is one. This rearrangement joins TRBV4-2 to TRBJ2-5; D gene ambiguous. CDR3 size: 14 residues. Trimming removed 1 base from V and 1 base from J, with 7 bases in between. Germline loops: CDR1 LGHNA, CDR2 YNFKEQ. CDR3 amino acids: CASSQVGAQETQYF. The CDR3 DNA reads TGTGCCAGCAGCCAAGTTGGAGCCCAAGAGACCCAGTACTTC.

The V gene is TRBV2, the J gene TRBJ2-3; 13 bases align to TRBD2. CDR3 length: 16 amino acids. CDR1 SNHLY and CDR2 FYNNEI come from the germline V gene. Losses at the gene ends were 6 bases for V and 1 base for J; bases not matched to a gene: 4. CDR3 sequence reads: CASSRGLAGGTDTQYF. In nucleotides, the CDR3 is TGTGCCAGCAGCCGAGGACTAGCGGGGGGCACAGATACGCAGTATTTT.

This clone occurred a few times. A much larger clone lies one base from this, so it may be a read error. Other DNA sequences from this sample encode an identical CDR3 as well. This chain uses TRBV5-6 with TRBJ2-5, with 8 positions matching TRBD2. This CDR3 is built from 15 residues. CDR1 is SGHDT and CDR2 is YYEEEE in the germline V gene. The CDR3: CARRLGAGGGETQYF. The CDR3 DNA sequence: TGCGCCCGCCGCTTGGGGGCCGGGGGGGGAGAGACCCAGTACTTC.

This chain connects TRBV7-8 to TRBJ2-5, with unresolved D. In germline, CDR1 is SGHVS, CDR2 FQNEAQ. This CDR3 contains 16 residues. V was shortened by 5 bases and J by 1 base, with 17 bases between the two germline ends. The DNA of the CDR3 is TGTGCCAGCAGCGCCCTTCTTGGACGCTCCCAAGAGACCCAGTACTTC. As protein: CASSALLGRSQETQYF.

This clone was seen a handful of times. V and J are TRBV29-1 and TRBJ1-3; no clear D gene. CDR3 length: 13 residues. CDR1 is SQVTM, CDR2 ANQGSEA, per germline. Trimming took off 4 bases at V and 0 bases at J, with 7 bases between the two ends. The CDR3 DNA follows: TGCAGCGTTGCAACGGACTCTGGAAACACCATATATTTT. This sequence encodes CSVATDSGNTIYF.

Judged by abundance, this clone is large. CDR3 amino acids: CASSYGQGDTYEQYF. In DNA, the CDR3 is TGTGCCAGCAGCTATGGACAGGGGGACACCTACGAGCAGTACTTC. The rearrangement joins TRBV7-7 to TRBJ2-7, with 10 nucleotides matching TRBD1. Germline V gives CDR1 SSHAT, CDR2 FNYEAQ (reference sequence). J lost 2 bases, V lost 4 bases, and 5 bases had no gene match. The CDR3 is made up of 15 amino acids.

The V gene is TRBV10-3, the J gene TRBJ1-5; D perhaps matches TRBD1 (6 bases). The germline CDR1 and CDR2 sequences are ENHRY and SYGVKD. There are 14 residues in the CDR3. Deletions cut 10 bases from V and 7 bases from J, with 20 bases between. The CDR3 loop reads CATADQGQGQPQHF. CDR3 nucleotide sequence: TGTGCCACCGCTGATCAGGGGCAAGGGCAGCCCCAGCATTTT.

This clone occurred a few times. CDR3 DNA sequence: TGCAGCGCCGACTCTGGGGCAGGGGGCAATGAGCAGTTCTTC. Translating it yields CSADSGAGGNEQFF. The chain recombines TRBV29-1 with TRBJ2-1, with 7 bases identical to TRBD1. This CDR3 spans 14 amino acids. V lost 7 bases to trimming and J lost 6 bases; unmatched junction nucleotides: 12. Germline values: CDR1 SQVTM, CDR2 ANQGSEA.

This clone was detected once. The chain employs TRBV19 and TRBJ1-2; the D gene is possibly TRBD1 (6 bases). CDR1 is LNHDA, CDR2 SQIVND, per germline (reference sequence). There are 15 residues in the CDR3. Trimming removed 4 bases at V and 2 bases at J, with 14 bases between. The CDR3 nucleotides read TGTGCCAGTAGTACCCCAAGACAGGCCAACTATGGCTACACCTTC. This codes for CASSTPRQANYGYTF.

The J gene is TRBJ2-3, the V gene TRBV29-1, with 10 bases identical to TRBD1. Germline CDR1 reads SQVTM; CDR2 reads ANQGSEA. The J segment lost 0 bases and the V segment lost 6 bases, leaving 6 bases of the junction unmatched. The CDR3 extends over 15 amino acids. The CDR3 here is CSVFMDRGSTDTQYF. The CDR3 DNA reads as TGCAGCGTGTTTATGGACAGGGGGAGCACAGATACGCAGTATTTT.

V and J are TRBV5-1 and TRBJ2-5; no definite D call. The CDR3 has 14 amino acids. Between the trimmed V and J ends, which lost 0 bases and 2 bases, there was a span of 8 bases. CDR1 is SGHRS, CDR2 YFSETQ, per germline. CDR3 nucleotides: TGCGCCAGCAGCTTGGCCGGGTGGCAAGAGACCCAGTACTTC. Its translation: CASSLAGWQETQYF.

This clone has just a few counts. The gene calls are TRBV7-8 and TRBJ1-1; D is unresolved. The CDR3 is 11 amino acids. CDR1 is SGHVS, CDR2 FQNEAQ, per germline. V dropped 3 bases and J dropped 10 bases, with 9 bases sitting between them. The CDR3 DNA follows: TGTGCCAGCAGCTTTGGGGATAGAGCTTTCTTT. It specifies CASSFGDRAFF.

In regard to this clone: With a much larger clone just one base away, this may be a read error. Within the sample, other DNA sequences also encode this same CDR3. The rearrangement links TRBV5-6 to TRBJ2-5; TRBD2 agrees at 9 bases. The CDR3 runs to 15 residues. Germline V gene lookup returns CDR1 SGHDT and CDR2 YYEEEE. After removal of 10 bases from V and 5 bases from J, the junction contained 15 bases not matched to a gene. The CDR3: CARRGGAGGGETQYF. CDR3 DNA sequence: TGTGCCCGCCGCGGGGGGGCCGGGGGGGGCGAGACCCAGTACTTC.

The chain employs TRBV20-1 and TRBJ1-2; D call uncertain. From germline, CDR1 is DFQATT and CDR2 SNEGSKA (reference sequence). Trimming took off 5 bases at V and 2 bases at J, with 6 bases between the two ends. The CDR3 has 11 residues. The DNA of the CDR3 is TGCAGTGCTTATTTGAACTATGGCTACACCTTC. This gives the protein CSAYLNYGYTF.

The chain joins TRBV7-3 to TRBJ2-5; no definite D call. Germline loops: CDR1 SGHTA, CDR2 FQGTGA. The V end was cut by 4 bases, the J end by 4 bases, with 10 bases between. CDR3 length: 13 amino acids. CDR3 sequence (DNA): TGTGCCAGCAGCTATGCGTGGGGAGAGACCCAGTACTTC. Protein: CASSYAWGETQYF.

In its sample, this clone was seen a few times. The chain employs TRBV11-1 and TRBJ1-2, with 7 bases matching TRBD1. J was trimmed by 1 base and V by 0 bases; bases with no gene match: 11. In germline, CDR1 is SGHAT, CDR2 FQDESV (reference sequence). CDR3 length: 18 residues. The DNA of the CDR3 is TGTGCCAGCAGCTTAGCGACCGGGACAGCGGCTAATAACTATGGCTACACCTTC. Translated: CASSLATGTAANNYGYTF.

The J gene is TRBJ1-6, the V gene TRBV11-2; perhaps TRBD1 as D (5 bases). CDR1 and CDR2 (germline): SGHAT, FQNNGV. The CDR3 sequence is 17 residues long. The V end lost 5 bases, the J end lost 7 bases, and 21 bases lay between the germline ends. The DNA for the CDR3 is TGTGCCAGCAGCCGTTCCGGGACTCTAACGGGGAATTCACCCCTCCACTTT. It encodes CASSRSGTLTGNSPLHF.

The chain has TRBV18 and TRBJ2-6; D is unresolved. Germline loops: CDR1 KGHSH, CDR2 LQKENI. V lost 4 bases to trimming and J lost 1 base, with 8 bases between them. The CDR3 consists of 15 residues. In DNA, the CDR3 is TGTGCCAGCTCACTCTGGCAGTCTGGGGCCAACGTCCTGACTTTC. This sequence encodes CASSLWQSGANVLTF.

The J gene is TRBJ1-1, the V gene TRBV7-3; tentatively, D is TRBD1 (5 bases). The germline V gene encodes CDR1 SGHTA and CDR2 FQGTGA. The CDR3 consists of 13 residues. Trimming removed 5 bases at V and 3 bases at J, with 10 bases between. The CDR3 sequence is CASSVDRDTEAFF. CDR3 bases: TGTGCCAGCAGCGTCGACAGAGACACTGAAGCTTTCTTT.

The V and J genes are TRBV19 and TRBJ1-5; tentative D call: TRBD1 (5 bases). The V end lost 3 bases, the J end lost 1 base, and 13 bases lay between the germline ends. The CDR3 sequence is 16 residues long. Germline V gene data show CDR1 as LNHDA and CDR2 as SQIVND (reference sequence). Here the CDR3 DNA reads TGTGCCAGTAGTATCCTTTCGGGACGGAGCAATCAGCCCCAGCATTTT. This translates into CASSILSGRSNQPQHF.

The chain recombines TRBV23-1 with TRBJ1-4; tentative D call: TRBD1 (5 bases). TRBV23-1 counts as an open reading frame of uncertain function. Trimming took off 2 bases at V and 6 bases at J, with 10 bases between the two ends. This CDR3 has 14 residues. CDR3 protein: CASSQGRDDEKLFF. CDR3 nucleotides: TGCGCCAGCAGTCAAGGCCGGGACGATGAAAAACTGTTTTTT.

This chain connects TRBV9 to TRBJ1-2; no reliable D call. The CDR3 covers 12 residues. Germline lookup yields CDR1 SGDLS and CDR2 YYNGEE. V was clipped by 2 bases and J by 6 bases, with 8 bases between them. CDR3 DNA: TGTGCCAGCAGCGTCATCGGCGATGGCTACACCTTC. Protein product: CASSVIGDGYTF.

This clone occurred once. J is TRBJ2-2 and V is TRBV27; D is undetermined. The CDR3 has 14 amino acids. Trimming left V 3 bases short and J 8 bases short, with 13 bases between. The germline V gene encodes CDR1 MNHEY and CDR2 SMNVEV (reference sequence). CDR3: CASSFKAGTGELFF. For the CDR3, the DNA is TGTGCCAGCAGTTTCAAGGCAGGAACGGGGGAGCTGTTTTTT.